This T cell receptor (beta chain) emerged from a study of shared clonotypes between healthy human individuals. Study in general: Ranging from 18 to 49 in age, donors were a couple of women and a few men.

A deep-level run was used for the assay. The authors loaded roughly 200 ng DNA, approximately 30,000 T cell genomes, into sorted-subset replicate PCRs. TCRdb's table, derived via immunoSEQ multiplex PCR, lists solely in-frame clones and lacks some. In the table there are around 690,000 clones, 80% to 95% of which are singletons. The ends were cut back, 7 bases at V and 6 bases at J, with 18 bases in the middle. CDR3 length equals 14 residues. Per germline, CDR1 LNHNV and CDR2 YYDKDF (reference sequence). The material sequenced was memory CD8+ T cells from PBMCs. Subset specified: CD45RO+ cells pooled with CCR7-negative TemRA cells. This clonotype was obtained from a man between 18 and 29 years old in good health. Some clones in this sample may be carry-over from other donors' samples. V and J are TRBV15 and TRBJ1-1; D possibly corresponds to TRBD1 (5 bases). The CDR3 loop is CATTPGAGRAEAFF. The CDR3 DNA sequence: TGTGCCACCACCCCTGGGGCCGGGCGGGCTGAAGCTTTCTTT.